The rows below give T cell receptor beta chains drawn from one sample of a study of patients and donors after allogeneic stem cell transplantation. TCRdb passed the RT-PCR reads through MiXCR, listing each CDR3 protein once. This sample has about 160,000 distinct CDR3 sequences; approximately 22% occur once, and the top ten carry roughly 27%. The sequenced sample was blood, either unsorted or a sorted T cell fraction (not recorded which). These receptors were collected from a human donor who was either an allogeneic HSCT recipient or a stem cell or donor lymphocyte infusion donor (not recorded which). It is not recorded whose cells these are; they may come from a transplant donor. The conserved cysteine and the conserved F or W are not part of the CDR3 here. The D gene is left open where the match is weak.

>TRBD2|TRBV6-6|TRBJ2-5
ASTYAGAGLTQY
>-|TRBV20-1|TRBJ1-5
SARPLRGPQH
>-|TRBV29-1|TRBJ1-2
SVAAVNYGYT
>-|TRBV5-5|TRBJ1-5
ASSLGAGFSNQPQH
>TRBD2|TRBV10-2|TRBJ2-1
ASSESPTSGRGF
>-|TRBV5-1|TRBJ2-1
ASSNPGGSSYNEQF
>-|TRBV5-1|TRBJ1-2
ASSLEDSLYGYT
>TRBD2|TRBV24-1|TRBJ2-1
ATSLAGEGYEQF
>-|TRBV5-1|TRBJ2-3
ASSLGRGTDTQY
>-|TRBV27|TRBJ2-7
ASSLGGEDTPSSYEQY
>-|TRBV7-2|TRBJ2-3
ASSRLSSTDTQY
>-|TRBV12-3/TRBV12-4|TRBJ1-1
ASSLVAGRFGLNTEAF
>-|TRBV15|TRBJ1-1
ATSRPREGPPNSEAF
>TRBD2|TRBV12-3/TRBV12-4|TRBJ2-7
ASSTRERGLRQY
>-|TRBV5-1|TRBJ2-2
ASSLMNTGELF
>-|TRBV5-6|TRBJ1-4
ASSPNPRGKVVELTNEKLF
>-|TRBV5-1|TRBJ2-6
ASRWGHLSGANVLT
>-|TRBV25-1|TRBJ2-2
ASSRLGGELF
>TRBD1|TRBV7-9|TRBJ1-1
ASSFGQGNNEAF
>-|TRBV12-3/TRBV12-4|TRBJ1-1
ASSFFGWYTEAF
>TRBD1|TRBV20-1|TRBJ1-1
SAREDRMNTEAF
>TRBD1|TRBV7-9|TRBJ1-5
ASSLGQANQPQH
>TRBD2|TRBV9|TRBJ2-2
ASSPRLAGGELF
>-|TRBV2|TRBJ1-1
ASSLGAGTEAF
>-|TRBV12-3/TRBV12-4|TRBJ1-4
ASSFFVLGGHRPLNEKLF
>-|TRBV13|TRBJ2-7
ASSYRSPSYEQY
>-|TRBV5-6|TRBJ2-7
ASSYRRQPPGEQY
>TRBD2|TRBV20-1|TRBJ2-1
SAPPRTSGYSYNEQF
>-|TRBV7-6|TRBJ1-3
ASSLIARSSGNTIY
>-|TRBV3-1|TRBJ1-5
ASSQGSGINQPQH
>TRBD2|TRBV5-1|TRBJ2-3
ASSDTGTSPDTQY
>-|TRBV5-1|TRBJ2-3
ASSFPLVGGGTDTQY
>-|TRBV12-3/TRBV12-4|TRBJ1-3
ASGKAVNSGNPIY
>-|TRBV29-1|TRBJ1-1
SVVSPGITEAF
>-|TRBV5-1|TRBJ2-1
ASSLDANEQF
>TRBD1|TRBV4-1|TRBJ1-1
ASSQRQGWNTEAF
>-|TRBV12-5|TRBJ1-5
ASGLPDQPQH